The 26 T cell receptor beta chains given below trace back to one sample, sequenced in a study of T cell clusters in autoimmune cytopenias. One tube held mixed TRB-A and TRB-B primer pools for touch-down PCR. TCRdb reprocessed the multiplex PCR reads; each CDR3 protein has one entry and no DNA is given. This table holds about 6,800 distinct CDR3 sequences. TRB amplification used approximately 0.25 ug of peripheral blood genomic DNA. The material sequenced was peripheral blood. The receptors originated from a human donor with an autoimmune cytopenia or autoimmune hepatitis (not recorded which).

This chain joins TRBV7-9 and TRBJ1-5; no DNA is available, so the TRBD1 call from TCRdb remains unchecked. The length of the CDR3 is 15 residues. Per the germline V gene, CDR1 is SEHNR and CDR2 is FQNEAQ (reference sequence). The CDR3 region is CASRRTGSYNQPQHF. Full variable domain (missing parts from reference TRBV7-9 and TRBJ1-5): DTGVSQNPRHKITKRGQNVTFRCDPISEHNRLYWYRQTLGQGPEFLTYFQNEAQLEKSRLLSDRFSAERPKGSFSTLEIQRTEQGDSAMYLCASRRTGSYNQPQHFGDGTRLSIL.

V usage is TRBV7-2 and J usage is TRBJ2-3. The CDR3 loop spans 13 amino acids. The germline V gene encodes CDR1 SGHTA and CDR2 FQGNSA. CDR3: CASSRPYTDTQYF.

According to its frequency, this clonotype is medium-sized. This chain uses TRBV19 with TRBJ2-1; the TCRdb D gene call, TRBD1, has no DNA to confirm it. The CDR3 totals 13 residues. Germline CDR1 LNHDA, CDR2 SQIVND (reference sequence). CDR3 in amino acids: CASSTQGGDEQFF.

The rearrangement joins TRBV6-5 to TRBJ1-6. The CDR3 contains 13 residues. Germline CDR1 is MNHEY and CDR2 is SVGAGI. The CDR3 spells CASSDWRDSPLHF.

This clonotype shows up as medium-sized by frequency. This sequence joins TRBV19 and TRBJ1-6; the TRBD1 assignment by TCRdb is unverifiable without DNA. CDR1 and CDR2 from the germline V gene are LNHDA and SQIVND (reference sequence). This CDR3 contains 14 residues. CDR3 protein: CASSWTGEHSPLHF.

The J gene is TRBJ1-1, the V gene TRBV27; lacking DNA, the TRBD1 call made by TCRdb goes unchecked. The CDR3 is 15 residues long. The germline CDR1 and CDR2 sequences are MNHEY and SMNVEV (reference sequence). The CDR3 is CASSPGQFMNTEAFF.

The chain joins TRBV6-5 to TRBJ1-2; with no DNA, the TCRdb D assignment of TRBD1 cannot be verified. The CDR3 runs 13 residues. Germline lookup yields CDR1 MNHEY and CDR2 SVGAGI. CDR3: CASSRQGGGGYTF.

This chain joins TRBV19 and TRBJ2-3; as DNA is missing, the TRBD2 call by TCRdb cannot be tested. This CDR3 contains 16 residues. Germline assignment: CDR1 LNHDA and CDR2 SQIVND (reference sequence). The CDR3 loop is CASSNLAGGPADTQYF.

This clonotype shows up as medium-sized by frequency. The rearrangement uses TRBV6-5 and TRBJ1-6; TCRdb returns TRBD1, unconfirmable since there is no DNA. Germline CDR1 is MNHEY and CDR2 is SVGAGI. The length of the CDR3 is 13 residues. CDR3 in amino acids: CASSYNGARPLHF.

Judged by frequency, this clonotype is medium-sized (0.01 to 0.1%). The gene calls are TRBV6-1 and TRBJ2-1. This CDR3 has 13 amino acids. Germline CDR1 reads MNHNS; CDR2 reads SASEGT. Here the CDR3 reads CASSGSSYNEQFF.

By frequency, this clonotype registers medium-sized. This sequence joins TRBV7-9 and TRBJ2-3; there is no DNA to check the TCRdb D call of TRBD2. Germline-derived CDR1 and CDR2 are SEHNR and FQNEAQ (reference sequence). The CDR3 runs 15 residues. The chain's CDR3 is CASSLLSGYTDTQYF.

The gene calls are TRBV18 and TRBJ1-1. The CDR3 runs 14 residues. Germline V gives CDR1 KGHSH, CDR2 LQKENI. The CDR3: CASSLMATNTEAFF.

The CDR3 loop reads CASEDRDLNEKLFF. The chain joins TRBV6-6 to TRBJ1-4; TCRdb indicates TRBD1, and absent DNA this call remains unverified. From germline, CDR1 is MNHNY and CDR2 SVGAGI (reference sequence). This CDR3 has 14 amino acids.

The CDR3 region is CASSHRQEGYTF. The rearrangement uses TRBV6-1 and TRBJ1-2; TCRdb selects TRBD1, and the lack of DNA leaves this call unchecked. CDR3 length equals 12 residues. In germline, CDR1 is MNHNS, CDR2 SASEGT.

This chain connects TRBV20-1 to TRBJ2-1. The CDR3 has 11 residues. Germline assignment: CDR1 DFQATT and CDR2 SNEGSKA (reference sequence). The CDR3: CSASLFNEQFF.

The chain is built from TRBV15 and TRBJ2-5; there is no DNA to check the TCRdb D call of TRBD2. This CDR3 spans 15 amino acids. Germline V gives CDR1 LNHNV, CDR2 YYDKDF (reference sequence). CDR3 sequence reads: CATSKGPSGEETQYF. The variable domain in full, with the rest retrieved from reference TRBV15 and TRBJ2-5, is DAMVIQNPRYQVTQFGKPVTLSCSQTLNHNVMYWYQQKSSQAPKLLFHYYDKDFNNEADTPDNFQSRRPNTSFCFLDIRSPGLGDTAMYLCATSKGPSGEETQYFGPGTRLLVL.

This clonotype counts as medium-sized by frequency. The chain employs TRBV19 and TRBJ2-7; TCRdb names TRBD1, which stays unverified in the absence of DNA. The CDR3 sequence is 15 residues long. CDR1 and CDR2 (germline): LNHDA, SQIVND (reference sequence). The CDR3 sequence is CASSPRPQGASEQYF.

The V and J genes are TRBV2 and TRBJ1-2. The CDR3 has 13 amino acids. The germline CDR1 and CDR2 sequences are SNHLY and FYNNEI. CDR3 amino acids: CASSESRALGYTF.

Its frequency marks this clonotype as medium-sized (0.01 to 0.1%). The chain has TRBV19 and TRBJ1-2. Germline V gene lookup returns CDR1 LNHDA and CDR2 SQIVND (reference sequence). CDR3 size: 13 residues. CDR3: CASSPQVGGGYTF.

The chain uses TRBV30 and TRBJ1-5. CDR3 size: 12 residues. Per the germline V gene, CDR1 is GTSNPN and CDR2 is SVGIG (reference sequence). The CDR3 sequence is CAWSVPRQPQHF.

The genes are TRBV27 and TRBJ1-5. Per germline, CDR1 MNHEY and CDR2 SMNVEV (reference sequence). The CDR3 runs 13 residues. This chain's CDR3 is CASSWSSRQPQHF.

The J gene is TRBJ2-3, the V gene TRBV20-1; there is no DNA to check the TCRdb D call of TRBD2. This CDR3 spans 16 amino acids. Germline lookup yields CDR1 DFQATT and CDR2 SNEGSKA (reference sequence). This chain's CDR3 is CSASKSSGRGADTQYF.

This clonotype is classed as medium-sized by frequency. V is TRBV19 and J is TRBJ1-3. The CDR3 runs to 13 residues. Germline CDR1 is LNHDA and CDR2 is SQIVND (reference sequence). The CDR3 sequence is CASSMMGGNTIYF.

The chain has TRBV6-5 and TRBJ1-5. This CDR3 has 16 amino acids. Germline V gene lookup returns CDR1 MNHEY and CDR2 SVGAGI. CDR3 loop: CASSYGRARSNQPQHF.

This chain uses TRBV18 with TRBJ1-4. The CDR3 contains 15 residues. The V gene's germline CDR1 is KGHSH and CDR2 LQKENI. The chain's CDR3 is CASSPAGNGNEKLFF.

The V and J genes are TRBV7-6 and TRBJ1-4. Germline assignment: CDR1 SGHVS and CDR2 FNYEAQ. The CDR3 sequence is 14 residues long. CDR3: CASSLGNRGEKLFF. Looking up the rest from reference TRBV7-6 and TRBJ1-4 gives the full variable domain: GAGVSQSPRYKVTKRGQDVALRCDPISGHVSLYWYRQALGQGPEFLTYFNYEAQQDKSGLPNDRFSAERPEGSISTLTIQRTEQRDSAMYRCASSLGNRGEKLFFGSGTQLSVL.